This T cell receptor (beta chain) was profiled in a study of shared clonotypes between healthy human individuals. Points from the study as a whole: Rarefaction revealed incomplete sorted-subset sequencing despite large depth.

Investigators spread the genomic DNA of each subset evenly over several immunoSEQ plates. Sorted subsets were amplified in replicate PCRs using 200 ng DNA, around 30,000 T cell genomes. Produced via immunoSEQ multiplex PCR; TCRdb's table is partial and in-frame only. The sample holds around 370,000 clones; around 96% are singletons and the top ten take 0.32%. Germline V CDR1 and CDR2: SNHLY, FYNNEI. Trimming removed 7 bases from V and 5 bases from J, with 11 bases in between. This CDR3 is 12 amino acids long. Only one count was recorded for this clone. The antigen is undetermined. The study drew all its donors from Caucasian adults living in Nashville, Tennessee.

This chain connects TRBV2 to TRBJ2-5; D is undetermined. The specimen was memory CD8+ T cells sorted from blood. Sample subset: CD45RO+ cells pooled with CCR7-negative TemRA cells. The receptor was derived from a man under 40 in good health. As DNA, the CDR3 is TGTGCCAGCATCCCAGTGGGGGAGACCCAGTACTTC. The encoded protein is CASIPVGETQYF.